The clone carrying this T cell receptor (beta chain) appeared once. The antigen remains unidentified. Use of 60 Vbeta and 13 Jbeta primers characterized the PCR. The protocol was immunoSEQ multiplex PCR, while the TCRdb copy is restricted to in-frame clones and leaves out a portion. This sample has 210,000 or so clones; approximately 80% occur once, and the top ten carry 9.5% to 13%. The data were obtained in a study of cytomegalovirus exposure and HLA in healthy donors. General study points: In a later analysis, most CMV-associated TCR beta chains appeared HLA-restricted.

V shed 6 bases and J shed 0 bases, with 14 bases lying between them. The CDR3 has 15 residues. Germline CDR1 reads SGHVS; CDR2 reads FQNEAQ. The sequenced material came from PBMCs. This TCR came from a woman in her forties or fifties in good health and CMV-seropositive. The chain couples TRBV7-8 to TRBJ1-1; possibly TRBD1 for D (6 bases). The chain's CDR3 is CASRTLQGLNTEAFF. The CDR3, as DNA: TGTGCCAGCAGAACCCTCCAGGGGCTGAACACTGAAGCTTTCTTT.